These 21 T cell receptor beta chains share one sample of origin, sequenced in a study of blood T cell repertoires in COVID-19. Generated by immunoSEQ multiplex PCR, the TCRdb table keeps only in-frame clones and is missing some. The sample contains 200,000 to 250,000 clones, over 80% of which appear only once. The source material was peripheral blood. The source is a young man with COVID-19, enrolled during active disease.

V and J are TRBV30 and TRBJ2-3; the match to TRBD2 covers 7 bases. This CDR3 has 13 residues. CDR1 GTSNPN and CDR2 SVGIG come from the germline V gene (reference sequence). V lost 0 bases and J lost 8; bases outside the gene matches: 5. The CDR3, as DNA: TGTGCCTGGAGTGTCGCGGGAGCGGTTACGCAGTATTTT. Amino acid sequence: CAWSVAGAVTQYF.

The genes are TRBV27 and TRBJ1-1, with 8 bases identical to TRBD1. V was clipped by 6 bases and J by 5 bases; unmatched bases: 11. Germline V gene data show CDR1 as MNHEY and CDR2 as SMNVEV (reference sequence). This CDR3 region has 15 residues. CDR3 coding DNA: TGTGCCAGCAGCCGGACAGGGAGTCTTGTAACTGAAGCTTTCTTT. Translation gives CASSRTGSLVTEAFF.

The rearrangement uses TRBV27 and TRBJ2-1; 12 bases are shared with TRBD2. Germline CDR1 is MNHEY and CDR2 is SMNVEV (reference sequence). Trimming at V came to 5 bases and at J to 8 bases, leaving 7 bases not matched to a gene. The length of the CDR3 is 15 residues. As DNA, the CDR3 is TGTGCCAGCAGTGGACGGAGACTAGCGGGAGATGAGCAGTTCTTC. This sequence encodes CASSGRRLAGDEQFF.

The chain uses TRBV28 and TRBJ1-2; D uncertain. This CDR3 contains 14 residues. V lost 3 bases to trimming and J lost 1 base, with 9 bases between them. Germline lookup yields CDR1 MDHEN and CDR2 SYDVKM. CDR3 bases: TGTGCCAGCAGTTTCCCGGACTATAACTATGGCTACACCTTC. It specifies CASSFPDYNYGYTF.

CDR3 residues: CASRGQGAGGRREQYF. CDR3 nucleotides: TGTGCCAGCAGGGGACAGGGGGCGGGAGGGCGCCGGGAGCAGTACTTC. The rearrangement uses TRBV2 and TRBJ2-7; 12 bases fit TRBD1. Germline V gene data show CDR1 as SNHLY and CDR2 as FYNNEI. The CDR3 covers 16 residues. V was pared by 6 bases and J by 7 bases, with 13 bases of the junction left unmatched. The variable domain in full, with the rest retrieved from reference TRBV2 and TRBJ2-7, is EPEVTQTPSHQVTQMGQEVILRCVPISNHLYFYWYRQILGQKVEFLVSFYNNEISEKSEIFDDQFSVERPDGSNFTLKIRSTKLEDSAMYFCASRGQGAGGRREQYFGPGTRLTVT.

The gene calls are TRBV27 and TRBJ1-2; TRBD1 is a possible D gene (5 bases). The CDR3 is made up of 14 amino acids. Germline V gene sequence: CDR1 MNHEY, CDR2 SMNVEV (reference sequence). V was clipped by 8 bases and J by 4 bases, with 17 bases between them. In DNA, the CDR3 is TGTGCCAGCGCCCCCAGGGAAACCTCCTATGGCTACACCTTC. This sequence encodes CASAPRETSYGYTF.

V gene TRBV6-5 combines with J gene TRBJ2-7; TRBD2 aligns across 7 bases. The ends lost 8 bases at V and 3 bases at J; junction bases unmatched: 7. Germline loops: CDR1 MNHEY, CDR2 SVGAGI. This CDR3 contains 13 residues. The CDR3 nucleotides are TGTGCCAGCGAGTCTAGCGGTATCTACGAGCAGTACTTC. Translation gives CASESSGIYEQYF.

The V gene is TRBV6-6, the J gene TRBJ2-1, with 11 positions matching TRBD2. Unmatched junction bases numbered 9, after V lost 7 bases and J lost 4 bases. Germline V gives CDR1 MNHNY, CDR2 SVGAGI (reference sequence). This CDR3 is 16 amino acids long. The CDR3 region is CASKPTGTSGYNEQFF. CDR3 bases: TGTGCCAGCAAACCCACCGGGACTAGCGGATACAATGAGCAGTTCTTC.

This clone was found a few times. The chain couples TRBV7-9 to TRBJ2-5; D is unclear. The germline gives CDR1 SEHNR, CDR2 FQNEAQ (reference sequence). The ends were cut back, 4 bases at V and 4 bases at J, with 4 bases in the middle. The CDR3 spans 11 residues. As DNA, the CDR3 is TGTGCCAGCAGCTCCGGAGAGACCCAGTACTTC. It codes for CASSSGETQYF.

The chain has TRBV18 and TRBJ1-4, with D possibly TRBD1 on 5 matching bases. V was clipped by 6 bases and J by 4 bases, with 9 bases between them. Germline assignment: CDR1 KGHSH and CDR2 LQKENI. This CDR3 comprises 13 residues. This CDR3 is CASSRQGNEKLFF. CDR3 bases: TGTGCCAGCTCGCGCCAGGGTAATGAAAAACTGTTTTTT.

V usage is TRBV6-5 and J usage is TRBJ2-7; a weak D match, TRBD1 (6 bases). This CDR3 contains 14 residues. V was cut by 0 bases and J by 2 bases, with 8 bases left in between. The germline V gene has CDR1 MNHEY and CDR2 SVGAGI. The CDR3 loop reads CASSYSEGAYEQYF. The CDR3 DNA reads TGTGCCAGCAGTTACTCTGAGGGGGCCTACGAGCAGTACTTC.

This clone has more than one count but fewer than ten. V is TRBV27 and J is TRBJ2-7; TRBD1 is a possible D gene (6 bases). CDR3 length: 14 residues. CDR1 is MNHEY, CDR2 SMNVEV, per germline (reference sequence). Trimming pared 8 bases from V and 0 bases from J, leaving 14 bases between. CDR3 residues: CASFDRRSSYEQYF. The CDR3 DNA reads TGTGCCAGCTTTGACAGGCGGAGCTCCTACGAGCAGTACTTC.

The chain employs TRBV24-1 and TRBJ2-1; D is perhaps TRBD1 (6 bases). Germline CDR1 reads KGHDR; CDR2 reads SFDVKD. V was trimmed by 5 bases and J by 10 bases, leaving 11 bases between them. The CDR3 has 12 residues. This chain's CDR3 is CATSVTGTEQFF. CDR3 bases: TGTGCCACCAGTGTCACCGGGACAGAGCAGTTCTTC.

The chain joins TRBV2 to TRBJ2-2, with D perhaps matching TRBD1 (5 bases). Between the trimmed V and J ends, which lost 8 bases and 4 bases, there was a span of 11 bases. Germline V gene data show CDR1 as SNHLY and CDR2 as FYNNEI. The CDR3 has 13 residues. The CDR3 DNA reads TGTGCCAGCCACCGGACAACCACCGGGGAGCTGTTTTTT. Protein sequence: CASHRTTTGELFF.

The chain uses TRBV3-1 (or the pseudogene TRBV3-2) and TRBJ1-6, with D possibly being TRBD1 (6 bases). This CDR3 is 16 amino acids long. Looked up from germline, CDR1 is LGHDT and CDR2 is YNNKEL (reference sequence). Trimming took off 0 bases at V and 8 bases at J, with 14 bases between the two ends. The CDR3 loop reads CASSQEPGHIYSPLHF. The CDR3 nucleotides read TGTGCCAGCAGCCAAGAGCCGGGACATATTTATTCACCCCTCCACTTT.

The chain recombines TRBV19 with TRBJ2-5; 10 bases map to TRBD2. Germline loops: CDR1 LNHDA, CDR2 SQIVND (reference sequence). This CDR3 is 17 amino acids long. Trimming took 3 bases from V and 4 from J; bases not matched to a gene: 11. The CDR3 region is CASSMLASGSSGETQYF. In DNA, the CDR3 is TGTGCCAGTAGTATGTTGGCTAGCGGGAGTTCGGGAGAGACCCAGTACTTC.

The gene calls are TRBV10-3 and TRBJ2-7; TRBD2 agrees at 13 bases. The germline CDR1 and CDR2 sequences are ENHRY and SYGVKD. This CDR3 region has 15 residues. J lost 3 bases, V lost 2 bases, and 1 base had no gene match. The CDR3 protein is CAISEGLAGDYEQYF. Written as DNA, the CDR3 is TGTGCCATCAGTGAGGGACTAGCGGGAGACTACGAGCAGTACTTC.

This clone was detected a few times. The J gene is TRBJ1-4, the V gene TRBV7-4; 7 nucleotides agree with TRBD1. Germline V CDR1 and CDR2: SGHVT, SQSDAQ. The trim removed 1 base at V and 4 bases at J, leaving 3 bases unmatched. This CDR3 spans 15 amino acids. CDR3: CASSLVRTGNEKLFF. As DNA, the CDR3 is TGTGCCAGCAGCTTAGTCCGGACAGGTAATGAAAAACTGTTTTTT.

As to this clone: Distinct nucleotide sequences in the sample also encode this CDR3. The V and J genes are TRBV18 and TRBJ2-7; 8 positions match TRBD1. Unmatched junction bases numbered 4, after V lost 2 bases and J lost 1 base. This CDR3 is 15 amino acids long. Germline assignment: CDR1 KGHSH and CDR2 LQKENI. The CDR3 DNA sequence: TGTGCCAGCTCACCAGGACAGGGTAGTTCCTACGAGCAGTACTTC. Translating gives CASSPGQGSSYEQYF.

The CDR3 is CASSLSRLAGIFGEQYF. For the CDR3, the DNA is TGCGCCAGCAGCTTGAGTCGGCTAGCGGGGATTTTCGGCGAGCAGTACTTC. The chain employs TRBV5-1 and TRBJ2-7; 9 nucleotides line up with TRBD2. The CDR3 extends over 17 amino acids. Germline CDR1 reads SGHRS; CDR2 reads YFSETQ. The V segment lost 1 base and the J segment 6 bases; nucleotides outside the gene matches: 14. The entire variable domain, with the rest obtained from reference TRBV5-1 and TRBJ2-7, is as follows: KAGVTQTPRYLIKTRGQQVTLSCSPISGHRSVSWYQQTPGQGLQFLFEYFSETQRNKGNFPGRFSGRQFSNSRSEMNVSTLELGDSALYLCASSLSRLAGIFGEQYFGPGTRLTVT.

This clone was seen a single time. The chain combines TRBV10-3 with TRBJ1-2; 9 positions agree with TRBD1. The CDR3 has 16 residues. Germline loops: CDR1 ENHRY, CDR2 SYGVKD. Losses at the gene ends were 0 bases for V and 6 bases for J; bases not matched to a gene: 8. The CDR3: CAISESSPGQGNGYTF. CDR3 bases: TGTGCCATCAGTGAGTCTTCCCCGGGACAGGGTAATGGCTACACCTTC.